Presented here are 15 T cell receptor beta chains from one specimen sequenced in a study of blood T cell repertoires in COVID-19. Measured with immunoSEQ multiplex PCR; TCRdb has only the in-frame clones, and not every one. This table holds under 450,000 clones, 87% found once. The source material was PBMCs or T cells enriched from blood (not recorded which). These receptors were collected from a man aged 25-40 years who had recovered from COVID-19.

The CDR3 loop reads CASSAPGTGGGYTF. The DNA of the CDR3 is TGTGCCAGTAGTGCGCCGGGGACAGGGGGTGGCTACACCTTC. The gene calls are TRBV19 and TRBJ1-2, with 11 bases matching TRBD1. This CDR3 has 14 amino acids. CDR1 and CDR2 from the germline V gene are LNHDA and SQIVND (reference sequence). With V trimmed by 5 bases and J by 7 bases, 6 bases remained unmatched.

The CDR3 sequence is CASTTASRSEKLFF. The CDR3 DNA is TGTGCCAGTACCACAGCCTCGCGAAGCGAAAAACTGTTTTTT. The chain links TRBV19 to TRBJ1-4, with no clear D. The CDR3 is 14 residues long. V lost 7 bases and J 8 bases, leaving 17 bases between the germline ends. Germline loops: CDR1 LNHDA, CDR2 SQIVND (reference sequence).

This chain joins TRBV19 and TRBJ2-7; no firm D call. Germline CDR1 is LNHDA and CDR2 is SQIVND (reference sequence). CDR3 length: 12 amino acids. V lost 6 bases and J 4 bases, leaving 10 bases between the germline ends. CDR3 protein: CASSASGYEQYF. As DNA, the CDR3 is TGTGCCAGTAGCGCGAGTGGTTACGAGCAGTACTTC.

The rearrangement joins TRBV27 to TRBJ2-1; no reliable D call. The CDR3 runs to 13 residues. CDR1 and CDR2 from the germline V gene are MNHEY and SMNVEV (reference sequence). The V end lost 0 bases, the J end lost 6 bases, and 6 bases lay between the germline ends. The CDR3 here is CASSLSRVNEQFF. In DNA form, the CDR3 reads TGTGCCAGCAGTTTATCTCGGGTCAATGAGCAGTTCTTC.

This chain joins TRBV9 and TRBJ2-6; D might be TRBD2 (6 bases). The germline V gene encodes CDR1 SGDLS and CDR2 YYNGEE. This CDR3 contains 17 residues. V dropped 3 bases and J dropped 1 base, with 14 bases sitting between them. The CDR3 region is CASSEPGLKSGANVLTF. CDR3 coding DNA: TGTGCCAGCAGCGAACCGGGACTGAAATCTGGGGCCAACGTCCTGACTTTC.

The rearrangement joins TRBV9 to TRBJ2-2; no definite D call. Between the trimmed V and J ends, which lost 2 bases and 1 base, there was a span of 6 bases. This CDR3 has 14 amino acids. Germline V gene data show CDR1 as SGDLS and CDR2 as YYNGEE. The CDR3 sequence: CASSVSLNTGELFF. DNA of the CDR3: TGTGCCAGCAGCGTCTCTCTGAACACCGGGGAGCTGTTTTTT.

The chain couples TRBV12-5 to TRBJ2-3, with D maybe TRBD1 (6 bases). Germline loops: CDR1 LGHNT, CDR2 FRNRAP. Deletions cut 1 base from V and 2 bases from J, with 10 bases between. The CDR3 covers 15 residues. DNA for the CDR3: TGTGCTAGTGGTTTGGGACAGGCGGTCACAGATACGCAGTATTTT. Translated, it gives CASGLGQAVTDTQYF.

The chain joins TRBV4-1 to TRBJ1-1; D may be TRBD1 (5 bases). This CDR3 is built from 15 residues. Per the germline V gene, CDR1 is MGHRA and CDR2 is YSYEKL. V dropped 1 base and J dropped 1 base, with 10 bases sitting between them. The CDR3: CASSQVGGRNTEAFF. The CDR3 coding sequence is TGCGCCAGCAGCCAAGTGGGGGGAAGGAACACTGAAGCTTTCTTT.

V is TRBV6-5 and J is TRBJ2-2; D might be TRBD1 (6 bases). The CDR3 is 14 residues long. CDR1 is MNHEY and CDR2 is SVGAGI in the germline V gene. V was shortened by 11 bases and J by 0 bases, with 13 bases between the two germline ends. The CDR3 DNA follows: TGTGCCCTCAGGGGACGGTCGAACACCGGGGAGCTGTTTTTT. It specifies CALRGRSNTGELFF.

The V call is TRBV30, the J call TRBJ1-3, with no clear D. The CDR3 is 15 amino acids. The germline CDR1 and CDR2 sequences are GTSNPN and SVGIG (reference sequence). The germline V and J ends were trimmed by 2 bases and 3 bases, with 14 bases remaining between them. The CDR3 spells CAWSRGPELGNTIYF. DNA of the CDR3: TGTGCCTGGAGTCGCGGCCCTGAACTTGGAAACACCATATATTTT.

The chain carries TRBV10-3 and TRBJ2-1; 8 positions agree with TRBD2. Germline-derived CDR1 and CDR2 are ENHRY and SYGVKD. Germline trimming cut 8 bases from V and 8 bases from J; bases unmatched to any gene: 5. This CDR3 is 12 amino acids long. The DNA of the CDR3 is TGTGCCATCCGGGGGGGCCTTGATGAGCAGTTCTTC. It specifies CAIRGGLDEQFF.

The chain links TRBV6-5 to TRBJ2-1, with 7 nucleotides matching TRBD1. CDR1 MNHEY and CDR2 SVGAGI come from the germline V gene. V was pared by 6 bases and J by 8 bases, with 13 bases of the junction left unmatched. This CDR3 has 15 residues. Here the CDR3 reads CASRDRPLPSDEQFF. As DNA, the CDR3 is TGTGCCAGCAGGGACAGGCCGTTACCCTCTGATGAGCAGTTCTTC.

This clone has a handful of counts. J is TRBJ1-5 and V is TRBV4-1, with 9 positions matching TRBD1. The CDR3 consists of 14 residues. The V gene end was trimmed by 4 bases and the J gene end by 4 bases; junction bases not matched to a gene: 2. Germline-derived CDR1 and CDR2 are MGHRA and YSYEKL. CDR3 sequence (DNA): TGCGCCAGCAGCCCGACAGGGGGTAATCAGCCCCAGCATTTT. As protein: CASSPTGGNQPQHF.

The J gene is TRBJ1-5, the V gene TRBV30, with D unresolved. The CDR3 consists of 13 residues. Looked up from germline, CDR1 is GTSNPN and CDR2 is SVGIG (reference sequence). With 3 bases removed from V and 3 bases from J, the gap between germline ends came to 9 bases. CDR3 residues: CAWSSSYNQPQHF. The DNA for the CDR3 is TGTGCCTGGAGCTCGAGCTACAATCAGCCCCAGCATTTT. The variable domain in full, completed from reference TRBV30 and TRBJ1-5, reads SQTIHQWPATLVQPVGSPLSLECTVEGTSNPNLYWYRQAAGRGLQLLFYSVGIGQISSEVPQNLSASRPQDRQFILSSKKLLLSDSGFYLCAWSSSYNQPQHFGDGTRLSIL.

CDR3 nucleotides: TGCGCCAGCAGCCAAGATACCCCGGGACTAGCGGGGGGGCCGCATTGGTACTTC. It is translated as CASSQDTPGLAGGPHWYF. The chain has TRBV4-1 and TRBJ2-4; 16 bases agree with TRBD2. The CDR3 covers 18 residues. V trimming: 0 bases; J trimming: 15 bases; junction bases outside the gene matches: 14. The germline gives CDR1 MGHRA, CDR2 YSYEKL.